This TCR beta chain is from a study of OX40 agonist ivuxolimab in advanced cancers. The wider study: At doses from 0.01 to 10 mg/kg, patients were given intravenous ivuxolimab every 2 weeks. Participants could have had prior anti-PD-1, anti-PD-L1 or anti-CTLA-4 therapy, and 40% had some.

Sequenced by immunoSEQ multiplex PCR; TCRdb stores in-frame clones only, minus some. Among some 94,000 clones listed, approximately 94% were seen once. Broader study findings: Certain nonresponding patients likewise had low normalized T-cell clonal expansion.

Germline trimming cut 5 bases from V and 8 bases from J; bases unmatched to any gene: 8. Germline CDR1 and CDR2: SGHVS and FNYEAQ. CDR3 length: 15 amino acids. In the case of this clone: Its antigen is as yet unknown.

Sequenced here: CD4+ or CD8+ T cells sorted from blood, sampled in a trial of the OX40 agonist ivuxolimab. This chain uses TRBV7-6 with TRBJ2-1; 11 nucleotides line up with TRBD2. This TCR was sampled from an adult with an advanced solid tumor such as melanoma, head and neck, liver or kidney cancer. The CDR3: CASSRTSGRRYEQFF. The CDR3 DNA sequence: TGTGCCAGCAGCCGAACTAGCGGGAGAAGATATGAGCAGTTCTTC.